This T cell receptor (beta chain) is from a study of blood T cell repertoires in COVID-19. Across the study: Both acute and convalescent COVID-19 samples were obtained from the United States, Italy and Spain. From T cells, B-cell-depleted T cells, or PBMCs came the material, which was cDNA or gDNA.

V lost 4 bases to trimming and J lost 5 bases; unmatched junction nucleotides: 10. Looked up from germline, CDR1 is SGHNT and CDR2 is YYREEE (reference sequence). There are 15 residues in the CDR3. Original processing notes: The authors estimated nucleated cell counts from reference gene primer amplification. This table comes from immunoSEQ multiplex PCR, and its TCRdb copy is limited to in-frame clones, with some not included. Clone size and the V and J calls come from that table; the DNA yielded D and trimming. Of about 280,000 clones in the sample, 85% were seen once. What was sequenced was peripheral blood. The receptor's source is a man aged 45-60 years with active or convalescent COVID-19. This chain joins TRBV5-4 and TRBJ2-5; 8 bases agree with TRBD2. For the CDR3, the DNA is TGTGCCAGCAGCCCCCGGGGGGGGCCTAGGGAGACCCAGTACTTC. Its protein is CASSPRGGPRETQYF.